This TCR beta chain is from a study of CD8 T cells in ankylosing spondylitis (dated by TCRdb to 2017 to 2019). For context, the study as a whole: To find TCR variants linked to disease, the study profiled T cell receptor beta repertoires in ankylosing spondylitis patients and healthy donors. The full study cohort comprised approximately 23 ankylosing spondylitis patients and approximately 100 healthy donors. Peripheral blood was sampled, and synovial fluid was also collected from ankylosing spondylitis patients. Points the paper makes about the study in general: The disease-linked clones were reported to be significantly enriched in matched synovial fluid samples from ankylosing spondylitis patients. Some motif variants had previously been reported in the synovial fluid and blood of reactive arthritis patients, which suggests shared mechanisms of disease initiation. Blood from ankylosing spondylitis patients appeared to be characterized by a TCR beta motif made up of about 8 highly homologous amino acid variants. The disease-linked clones had a CD8+ phenotype and were found at relatively low frequencies in peripheral blood.

The sequencer listed for this sample is Illumina HiSeq 2500. Quantitative 5'-RACE with molecular barcodes was the method used to prepare the TCR beta libraries. On the authors' methods: To identify disease-linked TCR variants, a new computational method was used, one built on a probabilistic model of VDJ rearrangement. In-frame beta chains were kept once TCRdb had trimmed the public reads at Q25 with fastp and called clones with MiXCR. Rows with a matching CDR3 protein are joined into one entry that keeps the most common DNA and genes. None of the V and J calls come from the authors' own analysis; TCRdb made them. This sample has 150,000 to 250,000 distinct CDR3 sequences in its table, and 9.5% to 15% of those were observed once. The leading ten clones occupy 16% of the sample. Of note for this clonotype: The specificity of this receptor is unknown. Base-call qualities are not available, and no considerably larger clone is one nucleotide away.

V is pared back by 5 bases and J by 1 base, with 15 bases lying between the germline termini. CDR1 and CDR2 (SEHNR, FQNEAQ) derive from the germline V gene (reference sequence). From its cysteine to its phenylalanine, the CDR3 spans 15 amino acids. Just CDR3 DNA is preserved here, 45 bases in frame from base 1. The sequenced sample consisted of blood, either unsorted or a sorted T cell fraction (not recorded which). This chain joins TRBV7-9 to TRBJ2-7; the best D guess is TRBD2, with 6 bases matching. The TCR was taken from a male donor with ankylosing spondylitis or in good health (not recorded which). The nucleotide sequence reads TGTGCCAGCAGCATGGGGGGAATCCCTTCCTACGAGCAGTACTTC. Its coded protein is CASSMGGIPSYEQYF.